This T cell receptor (beta chain) was captured in a study of cytomegalovirus exposure and HLA in healthy donors. As for the donors, each was a healthy bone marrow donor. The table lists this clone with a count of one. Antigen: not known. Trimming removed 7 bases at V and 3 bases at J, with 18 bases between. The CDR3 loop spans 15 amino acids. The germline CDR1 and CDR2 sequences are MNHNY and SVGAGI (reference sequence). Whole-study findings and limits: Diagnosis of cytomegalovirus status made by the classifier reportedly showed high specificity and sensitivity.

The PCR ran on 60 Vbeta and 13 Jbeta primers. Measured with immunoSEQ multiplex PCR; TCRdb has only the in-frame clones, and not every one. The sample records under 200,000 clones, about four fifths being singletons. The source of this sequence is a man in his forties or fifties in good health and CMV-seropositive. The V and J genes are TRBV6-6 and TRBJ1-1; weak D call: TRBD1 (6 bases). Sequences were obtained from PBMCs. The CDR3 protein is CASNPNPGVDTEAFF. The CDR3 DNA is TGTGCCAGCAACCCTAACCCAGGGGTCGACACTGAAGCTTTCTTT.